One sample yielded the 11 T cell receptor beta chains listed below, sequenced in a study of T-cell reconstitution after alpha-beta-depleted transplantation in children. Construction of the TCRbeta library involved unique molecular identifiers. TCRdb itself ran the PCR reads through MiXCR, one entry per CDR3 protein. This sample has about 610,000 distinct CDR3 sequences, with 10% found just once. Sequenced material: PBMCs from the stem cell graft donor, taken from the stem cell graft. The receptors derive from a human donor who donated a stem cell graft to a child with acute myeloid leukemia.

The chain's CDR3 is CSARAPEGADTQYF. The CDR3 bases are TGCAGTGCTAGAGCCCCAGAGGGAGCGGATACGCAGTATTTT. The V gene is TRBV20-1, the J gene TRBJ2-3, with D possibly TRBD2 on 5 matching bases. Germline V gene sequence: CDR1 DFQATT, CDR2 SNEGSKA (reference sequence). V was cut by 1 base and J by 6 bases, with 14 bases left in between. The CDR3 covers 14 residues.

This clonotype has a count of ten or more. This chain links TRBV20-1 with TRBJ2-7; TRBD1 agrees at 9 bases. The germline V gene has CDR1 DFQATT and CDR2 SNEGSKA (reference sequence). Losses at the gene ends were 3 bases for V and 1 base for J; bases not matched to a gene: 7. This CDR3 comprises 15 residues. The CDR3 here is CSARTGGAKSYEQYF. The CDR3 region has the DNA TGCAGTGCTAGGACAGGGGGTGCCAAGTCCTACGAGCAGTACTTC.

This clonotype was picked up a small number of times. CDR3 sequence (DNA): TGCAGTGCTAGAGATCGTAAAGGGTCCTACAATGAGCAGTTCTTC. This codes for CSARDRKGSYNEQFF. The rearrangement joins TRBV20-1 to TRBJ2-1; D gene ambiguous. Germline V CDR1 and CDR2: DFQATT, SNEGSKA (reference sequence). V lost 0 bases and J lost 1, with 10 bases in between. The CDR3 runs to 15 residues.

A few counts support this clonotype. The chain joins TRBV28 to TRBJ2-6, with a weak D call TRBD1 (5 bases). Between the trimmed V and J ends, which lost 4 bases and 4 bases, there was a span of 14 bases. CDR1 MDHEN and CDR2 SYDVKM come from the germline V gene. The CDR3 has 16 amino acids. The CDR3 here is CASSSPSGAGANVLTF. Here the CDR3 DNA reads TGTGCCAGCAGTTCGCCGAGTGGGGCGGGGGCCAACGTCCTGACTTTC.

This clonotype has more than one count but fewer than ten. The chain has TRBV7-9 and TRBJ2-3; TRBD2 aligns across 8 bases. The junction had 9 bases not matched to a gene; V was cut back by 1 base and J by 3 bases. The CDR3 has 17 amino acids. CDR1 is SEHNR, CDR2 FQNEAQ, per germline (reference sequence). Here the CDR3 DNA reads TGTGCCAGCAGCTTAGGGGCCAGCGGGAGAGGTACAGATACGCAGTATTTT. Encoded protein: CASSLGASGRGTDTQYF.

In this sample, this clonotype turned up many times. The chain employs TRBV6-2 or TRBV6-3 and TRBJ2-1; tentatively, D is TRBD2 (5 bases). The CDR3 spans 12 residues. The germline gives CDR1 MNHEY, CDR2 SVGEGT. Trimming took off 3 bases at V and 7 bases at J, with 7 bases between the two ends. The CDR3 reads CASSYQRNEQFF. The CDR3 coding sequence is TGTGCCAGCAGTTATCAGCGGAATGAGCAGTTCTTC.

The V call is TRBV20-1, the J call TRBJ1-2; the D gene is possibly TRBD1 (5 bases). Germline V gene data show CDR1 as DFQATT and CDR2 as SNEGSKA (reference sequence). This CDR3 is 14 amino acids long. Trimming shortened V by 1 base and J by 4 bases, and 13 bases separated the two germline ends. The CDR3 reads CSARASVTGYGYTF. The CDR3 DNA is TGCAGTGCTAGAGCTTCGGTTACAGGCTATGGCTACACCTTC.

This clonotype has ten or more counts. The genes are TRBV6-2 or TRBV6-3 and TRBJ2-1; a weak D match, TRBD1 (6 bases). Germline CDR1 is MNHEY and CDR2 is SVGEGT. The V end was cut by 4 bases, the J end by 9 bases, with 16 bases between. The CDR3 is made up of 14 amino acids. CDR3 DNA: TGTGCCAGCAGTTTCGCACGACAGGACCCTGAGCAGTTCTTC. Residues: CASSFARQDPEQFF.

The V call is TRBV20-1, the J call TRBJ2-3, with D possibly being TRBD2 (6 bases). This CDR3 comprises 15 residues. The germline V gene encodes CDR1 DFQATT and CDR2 SNEGSKA (reference sequence). The germline V and J ends were trimmed by 7 bases and 0 bases, with 17 bases remaining between them. CDR3 amino acids: CSVKRPGTSTDTQYF. CDR3 nucleotides: TGCAGTGTTAAACGCCCTGGGACTAGCACAGATACGCAGTATTTT.

This sequence joins TRBV5-1 and TRBJ2-7; 11 bases are shared with TRBD2. Unmatched junction bases numbered 10, after V lost 1 base and J lost 4 bases. Germline CDR1 is SGHRS and CDR2 is YFSETQ. The CDR3 consists of 17 residues. CDR3 region: CASSLTSGSKSGYEQYF. Written as DNA, the CDR3 is TGCGCCAGCAGCTTGACTAGCGGGAGCAAGTCGGGTTACGAGCAGTACTTC.

This sequence joins TRBV7-3 and TRBJ2-4, with 14 bases lining up with TRBD2. From germline, CDR1 is SGHTA and CDR2 FQGTGA. The J segment lost 4 bases and the V segment lost 1 base, leaving 15 bases of the junction unmatched. This CDR3 has 21 amino acids. This CDR3 reads CASSLNPRGLAGGYGKNIQYF. The DNA for the CDR3 is TGTGCCAGCAGCTTAAACCCCCGCGGACTAGCGGGAGGTTACGGTAAAAACATTCAGTACTTC.